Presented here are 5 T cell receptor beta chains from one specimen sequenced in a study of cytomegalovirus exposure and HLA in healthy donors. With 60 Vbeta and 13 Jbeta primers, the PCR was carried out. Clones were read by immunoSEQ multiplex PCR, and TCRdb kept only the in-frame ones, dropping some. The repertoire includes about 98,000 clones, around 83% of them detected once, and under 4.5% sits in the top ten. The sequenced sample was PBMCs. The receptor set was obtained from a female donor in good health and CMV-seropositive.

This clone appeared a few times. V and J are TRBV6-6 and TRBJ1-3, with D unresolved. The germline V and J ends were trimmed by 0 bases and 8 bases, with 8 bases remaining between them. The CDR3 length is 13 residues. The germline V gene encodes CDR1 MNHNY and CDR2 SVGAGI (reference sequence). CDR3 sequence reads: CASSYSNPDTIYF. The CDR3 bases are TGTGCCAGCAGTTACTCGAATCCGGACACCATATATTTT.

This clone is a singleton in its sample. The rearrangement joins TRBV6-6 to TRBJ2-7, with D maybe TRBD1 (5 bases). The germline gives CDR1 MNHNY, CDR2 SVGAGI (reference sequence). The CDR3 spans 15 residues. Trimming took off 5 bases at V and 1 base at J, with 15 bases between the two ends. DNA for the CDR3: TGTGCCAGCAGTCACGCCCAGGGAAGGTCCTACGAGCAGTACTTC. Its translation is CASSHAQGRSYEQYF.

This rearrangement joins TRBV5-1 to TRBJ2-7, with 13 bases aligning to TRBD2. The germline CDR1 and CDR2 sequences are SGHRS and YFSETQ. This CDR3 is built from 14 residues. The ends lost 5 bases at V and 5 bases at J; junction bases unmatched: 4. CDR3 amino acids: CASRLAGGSDEQYF. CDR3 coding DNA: TGCGCCAGCAGACTAGCGGGAGGGTCGGACGAGCAGTACTTC.

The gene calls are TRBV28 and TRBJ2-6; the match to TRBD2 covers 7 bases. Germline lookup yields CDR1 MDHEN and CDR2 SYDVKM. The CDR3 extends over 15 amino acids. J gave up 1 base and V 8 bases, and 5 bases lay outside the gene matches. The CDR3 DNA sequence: TGTGCCAGCTCTCGGGGGGATTCTGGGGCCAACGTCCTGACTTTC. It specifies CASSRGDSGANVLTF.

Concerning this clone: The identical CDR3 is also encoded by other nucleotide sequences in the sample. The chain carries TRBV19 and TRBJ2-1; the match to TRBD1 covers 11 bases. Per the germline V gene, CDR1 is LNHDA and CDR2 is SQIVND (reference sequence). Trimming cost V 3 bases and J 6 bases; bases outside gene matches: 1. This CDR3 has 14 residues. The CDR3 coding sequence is TGTGCCAGTAGTATTGGGACAGGGGGCAATGAGCAGTTCTTC. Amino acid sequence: CASSIGTGGNEQFF.